The 17 T cell receptor beta chains in this list originate from one sample, sequenced in a study of blood T cell repertoires in COVID-19. Method: immunoSEQ multiplex PCR; TCRdb's copy keeps in-frame clones and lacks some. The data contain about 210,000 clones, 85% to 90% of them seen just once; the ten biggest clones take up about 6%. Sequences were obtained from peripheral blood. Receptors originate from a man aged 55 to 70 who had recovered from COVID-19.

V usage is TRBV5-4 and J usage is TRBJ2-3; 9 bases fit TRBD1. Germline V gene sequence: CDR1 SGHNT, CDR2 YYREEE (reference sequence). This CDR3 has 15 amino acids. J gave up 8 bases and V 0 bases, and 7 bases lay outside the gene matches. The CDR3 here is CASSLGDRGRGTQYF. As DNA, the CDR3 is TGTGCCAGCAGCTTGGGAGACAGGGGGAGGGGTACGCAGTATTTT.

The chain is built from TRBV7-9 and TRBJ2-5; 9 nucleotides agree with TRBD2. V was clipped by 1 base and J by 5 bases; unmatched bases: 8. The germline CDR1 and CDR2 sequences are SEHNR and FQNEAQ (reference sequence). This CDR3 spans 16 amino acids. The CDR3: CASSLGVREGHETQYF. CDR3 DNA sequence: TGTGCCAGCAGCTTAGGGGTGCGGGAGGGCCATGAGACCCAGTACTTC.

In this sample, this clone turned up a few times. V and J are TRBV14 and TRBJ1-4, with D perhaps TRBD1 (6 bases). Between the trimmed V and J ends, which lost 5 bases and 8 bases, there was a span of 15 bases. Germline CDR1 and CDR2: SGHDN and FVKESK. CDR3 length: 14 residues. In DNA form, the CDR3 reads TGTGCCAGCAGCTCAACAGGGCTGAGCGAAAAACTGTTTTTT. This sequence encodes CASSSTGLSEKLFF.

This chain links TRBV2 with TRBJ1-2; D is unresolved. Between the trimmed V and J ends, which lost 2 bases and 0 bases, there was a span of 10 bases. The CDR3 length is 15 residues. Germline V lookup: CDR1 SNHLY, CDR2 FYNNEI. The CDR3 coding sequence is TGTGCCAGCAGTGAAAGTGTATCGGCTAACTATGGCTACACCTTC. It specifies CASSESVSANYGYTF.

The CDR3 region has the DNA TGTGCCAGCAGCACGGGGGGACAGGGGAACTATGGCTACACCTTC. Protein: CASSTGGQGNYGYTF. J is TRBJ1-2 and V is TRBV4-2; 10 nucleotides match TRBD1. CDR3 length equals 15 residues. Trimming at V came to 5 bases and at J to 2 bases, leaving 5 bases not matched to a gene. Germline-derived CDR1 and CDR2 are LGHNA and YNFKEQ.

Here the CDR3 reads CASSKADPRGFMNYGYTF. DNA of the CDR3: TGTGCCAGCAGCAAAGCGGACCCTCGGGGGTTTATGAACTATGGCTACACCTTC. The rearrangement links TRBV21-1 to TRBJ1-2. TRBV21-1 is described as a pseudogene. CDR3 length: 18 residues.

The rearrangement links TRBV10-3 to TRBJ1-6, with D hard to call. The CDR3 sequence is 14 residues long. Germline V gene lookup returns CDR1 ENHRY and CDR2 SYGVKD. The V end was cut by 5 bases, the J end by 9 bases, with 14 bases between. The CDR3 bases are TGTGCCATCAGTTCGGGAGACCCCGGTTCACCCCTCCACTTT. Translating gives CAISSGDPGSPLHF.

DNA of the CDR3: TGCGCCAGCAGTGAGCCTGGGACTAGCGACACAGATACGCAGTATTTT. This translates into CASSEPGTSDTDTQYF. The rearrangement links TRBV10-1 to TRBJ2-3; 10 bases map to TRBD2. The J segment lost 2 bases and the V segment lost 2 bases, leaving 4 bases of the junction unmatched. There are 16 residues in the CDR3. In germline, CDR1 is WNHNN, CDR2 SYGVQD (reference sequence).

The chain is built from TRBV24-1 and TRBJ2-3, with TRBD1 as a possible D gene (5 bases). Germline loops: CDR1 KGHDR, CDR2 SFDVKD. V lost 6 bases and J lost 4, with 7 bases in between. The CDR3 loop spans 12 amino acids. CDR3 in amino acids: CATSWGADTQYF. DNA for the CDR3: TGTGCCACCAGTTGGGGCGCAGATACGCAGTATTTT.

The chain uses TRBV20-1 and TRBJ2-7; 9 bases fit TRBD2. This CDR3 has 14 amino acids. Trimming took 3 bases from V and 0 from J; bases not matched to a gene: 3. The germline V gene has CDR1 DFQATT and CDR2 SNEGSKA (reference sequence). CDR3 residues: CSASKREVSYEQYF. CDR3 nucleotide sequence: TGCAGTGCTAGTAAGCGGGAGGTCTCCTACGAGCAGTACTTC.

V gene TRBV5-8 combines with J gene TRBJ2-6; D is ambiguous. The V gene's germline CDR1 is SGHTS and CDR2 YDEGEE. This CDR3 has 16 residues. V gave up 0 bases and J gave up 0 bases, with 7 bases separating them. The CDR3 DNA reads TGTGCCAGCAGCTTGGGACACCACTCTGGGGCCAACGTCCTGACTTTC. Amino acids: CASSLGHHSGANVLTF.

V usage is TRBV9 and J usage is TRBJ2-5; 8 positions match TRBD1. The CDR3 totals 13 residues. Germline trimming cut 3 bases from V and 5 bases from J; bases unmatched to any gene: 3. Germline V gene data show CDR1 as SGDLS and CDR2 as YYNGEE. Written as DNA, the CDR3 is TGTGCCAGCAGCGCAGGGGGCATGGAGACCCAGTACTTC. It specifies CASSAGGMETQYF.

V is TRBV9 and J is TRBJ2-1; D possibly corresponds to TRBD1 (6 bases). The CDR3 runs to 13 residues. The V end lost 1 base, the J end lost 10 bases, and 12 bases lay between the germline ends. CDR1 SGDLS and CDR2 YYNGEE come from the germline V gene. The CDR3 nucleotides are TGTGCCAGCAGCGTAACAGCGAGGGGGGAGCAGTTCTTC. Amino acids: CASSVTARGEQFF.

The rearrangement joins TRBV3-1 (or the pseudogene TRBV3-2) to TRBJ2-1, with D possibly being TRBD2 (6 bases). V was trimmed by 3 bases and J by 5 bases, leaving 20 bases between them. This CDR3 has 17 residues. Germline V gene data show CDR1 as LGHDT and CDR2 as YNNKEL (reference sequence). The CDR3 sequence is CASSHLSGGIGDNEQFF. Written as DNA, the CDR3 is TGTGCCAGCAGCCACCTATCCGGCGGGATAGGCGACAATGAGCAGTTCTTC.

The gene calls are TRBV3-1 (or the pseudogene TRBV3-2) and TRBJ2-7; 7 positions match TRBD1. This CDR3 contains 14 residues. The germline gives CDR1 LGHDT, CDR2 YNNKEL (reference sequence). The V and J ends lost 2 bases and 4 bases, in that order; junction bases with no gene match: 5. CDR3 coding DNA: TGTGCCAGCAGCCAACCTGACAGGGTTTACGAGCAGTACTTC. Translating gives CASSQPDRVYEQYF.

The V and J genes are TRBV5-1 and TRBJ2-5; no reliable D call. The germline V and J ends were trimmed by 5 bases and 1 base, with 3 bases remaining between them. This CDR3 comprises 11 residues. Germline V gene sequence: CDR1 SGHRS, CDR2 YFSETQ. CDR3 amino acids: CASRAQETQYF. The CDR3 DNA is TGCGCCAGCAGGGCCCAAGAGACCCAGTACTTC.

The chain combines TRBV7-5 with TRBJ2-7; no DNA check was done on the table's D call, TRBD2. TRBV7-5 is a pseudogene segment. This CDR3 has 18 residues. For the CDR3, the DNA is TGTGTCAGAAGCTTACCCCCCCTCCAGTGGGGGGGCCGCTACGAGCAGTACTTC. It is translated as CVRSLPPLQWGGRYEQYF.